This is a list of T cell receptor beta chains from one sample in a study of T cells in Graves' hyperthyroidism and ophthalmopathy. Using its own MiXCR run on the multiplex PCR reads, TCRdb lists one record per CDR3 protein. This repertoire shows 250,000 to 300,000 distinct CDR3 sequences, approximately 14% found once; its top ten account for roughly 8.2%. Material for sequencing was blood. These receptors all stem from a woman in her 40s with Graves' hyperthyroidism. CDR3s include the opening cysteine and the closing phenylalanine or tryptophan. D genes are given only for firm matches. The size field is filled for only some rows; it gives once, few, many or a size class.

V	size	J	length	D	CDR3	DNA
TRBV10-3	many	TRBJ2-1	14	-	CAISEGRADNEQFF	TGTGCCATCAGTGAAGGCAGGGCCGACAATGAGCAGTTCTTC
TRBV27	-	TRBJ1-4	17	TRBD1	CASRPEGQAATNEKLFF	TGTGCCAGCAGACCTGAGGGACAGGCGGCAACTAATGAAAAACTGTTTTTT
TRBV12-3/TRBV12-4	few	TRBJ2-7	12	-	CASGRNRYEQYF	TGTGCCAGCGGCAGGAACAGGTACGAGCAGTACTTC
TRBV7-9	-	TRBJ1-5	15	TRBD1	CASSLQRQGNQPQHF	TGTGCCAGCAGCTTACAACGACAGGGGAATCAGCCCCAGCATTTT
TRBV4-1	-	TRBJ1-4	16	TRBD1	CASSQGGTGGGEKLFF	TGCGCCAGCAGCCAGGGGGGGACAGGGGGAGGTGAAAAACTGTTTTTT
TRBV12-3/TRBV12-4	many	TRBJ1-2	14	-	CASSLDLTGYGYTF	TGTGCCAGCAGTTTGGACTTGACAGGCTACGGCTACACCTTC
TRBV7-9	many	TRBJ2-7	12	-	CASTEDSYEQYF	TGTGCCAGCACTGAGGACTCCTACGAGCAGTACTTC
TRBV27	many	TRBJ2-7	15	-	CASSPIGPRIREQYF	TGTGCCAGCAGTCCAATCGGGCCAAGGATCCGCGAGCAGTACTTC
TRBV12-3/TRBV12-4	-	TRBJ1-6	13	-	CASGPLNSSPLHF	TGTGCCAGCGGGCCCTTAAATAGTTCACCCCTCCACTTT
TRBV2	many	TRBJ2-3	20	TRBD1	CASSEPGTTGGGSNTDTQYF	TGTGCCAGCAGTGAGCCAGGGACGACAGGGGGGGGATCTAACACAGATACGCAGTATTTT
TRBV7-6	-	TRBJ1-6	15	TRBD1	CASSLRGPIGSPLHF	TGTGCCAGCAGCTTAAGGGGGCCTATAGGTTCACCCCTCCACTTT
TRBV6-1	many	TRBJ1-5	14	TRBD1	CASSDGQGHQPQHF	TGTGCCAGCAGTGATGGACAGGGTCATCAGCCCCAGCATTTT
TRBV7-2	-	TRBJ2-7	17	-	CASSLKGGTALPYEQYF	TGTGCCAGCAGCTTAAAAGGAGGGACGGCCCTACCCTACGAGCAGTACTTC
TRBV18	-	TRBJ2-7	14	-	CANSPIRSAYEQYF	TGTGCCAACTCACCAATACGGAGTGCCTACGAGCAGTACTTC
TRBV11-2	many	TRBJ2-6	14	-	CASNPGAGANVLTF	TGTGCCAGCAACCCAGGGGCTGGGGCCAACGTCCTGACTTTC
TRBV19	-	TRBJ2-1	14	-	CASSIGLSYNEQFF	TGTGCCAGTAGTATTGGGCTCTCCTACAATGAGCAGTTCTTC
TRBV10-2	-	TRBJ2-6	18	TRBD1	CASRGPTGQYSGANVLTF	TGCGCCAGCAGAGGGCCGACAGGGCAATATTCTGGGGCCAACGTCCTGACTTTC
TRBV3-1	many	TRBJ2-1	11	TRBD2	CASSQGLATFF	TGTGCCAGCAGCCAAGGACTAGCGACGTTCTTC
TRBV29-1	many	TRBJ2-5	13	TRBD2	CSVASGSTETQYF	TGCAGCGTTGCAAGCGGGAGTACCGAGACCCAGTACTTC
TRBV6-1	-	TRBJ2-7	15	TRBD2	CASRGVTSGSYEQYF	TGTGCCAGCAGGGGGGTGACTAGCGGGAGCTACGAGCAGTACTTC
TRBV6-1	-	TRBJ1-1	15	TRBD1	CASSLGQALNTEAFF	TGTGCCAGCAGCCTGGGACAGGCCCTGAACACTGAAGCTTTCTTT
TRBV7-3	many	TRBJ2-3	18	TRBD2	CASSVEASGGPSTDTQYF	TGTGCCAGCAGCGTCGAGGCTAGCGGGGGCCCTAGCACAGATACGCAGTATTTT
TRBV18	-	TRBJ1-2	16	TRBD1	CASSPSGTGGSYGYTF	TGTGCCAGCTCACCTTCCGGGACAGGGGGCAGCTATGGCTACACCTTC
TRBV6-1	few	TRBJ2-2	18	TRBD2	CASTPPSGRARNTGELFF	TGTGCCAGCACCCCCCCGAGCGGGAGGGCCCGGAACACCGGGGAGCTGTTTTTT
TRBV5-1	many	TRBJ1-2	13	-	CASSLYQGEGYTF	TGCGCCAGCAGCTTGTACCAGGGAGAAGGCTACACCTTC
TRBV4-1	-	TRBJ2-3	16	TRBD2	CASSPLAASSTDTQYF	TGCGCCAGCAGCCCACTAGCGGCTTCTAGCACAGATACGCAGTATTTT
TRBV27	-	TRBJ1-4	12	TRBD1	CATGQNNEKLFF	TGTGCCACGGGACAGAATAATGAAAAACTGTTTTTT
TRBV28	-	TRBJ2-3	16	TRBD1	CASRRQGRADWDTQYF	TGTGCCAGCAGGAGACAGGGGCGTGCTGACTGGGATACGCAGTATTTT
TRBV29-1	many	TRBJ1-4	13	-	CSVEDSGDEKLFF	TGCAGCGTTGAAGATTCCGGGGATGAAAAACTGTTTTTT
TRBV6-1	few	TRBJ2-7	15	TRBD2	CASSRGLAGIYEQYF	TGTGCCAGCAGCCGGGGACTAGCGGGGATCTACGAGCAGTACTTC
TRBV4-2	few	TRBJ2-7	17	TRBD2	CASSQVQRTGGVYEQYF	TGTGCCAGCAGCCAAGTTCAAAGGACGGGAGGAGTCTACGAGCAGTACTTC
TRBV28	many	TRBJ2-7	14	-	CASSLLTGVYEQYF	TGTGCCAGCAGTTTATTGACGGGAGTTTACGAGCAGTACTTC
TRBV2	many	TRBJ1-2	12	-	CATARGDYGYTF	TGTGCCACCGCGAGGGGGGATTATGGCTACACCTTC
TRBV28	many	TRBJ2-2	12	-	CASSFLFGELFF	TGTGCCAGCAGTTTCCTGTTCGGGGAGCTGTTTTTT
TRBV2	many	TRBJ2-3	14	-	CASSGGVDTDTQYF	TGTGCCAGCAGTGGTGGGGTAGACACAGATACGCAGTATTTT
TRBV5-1	-	TRBJ2-7	17	TRBD2	CASSDGRDSGTTYEQYF	TGCGCCAGCAGCGATGGCCGGGATAGCGGGACCACCTACGAGCAGTACTTC
TRBV3-1	-	TRBJ1-5	17	-	CASSHGTRQSGNQPQHF	TGTGCCAGCAGCCACGGGACTCGGCAAAGTGGAAATCAGCCCCAGCATTTT
TRBV5-1	few	TRBJ2-1	15	-	CASSLAELGANEQFF	TGCGCCAGCAGCTTGGCTGAACTAGGGGCAAATGAGCAGTTCTTC
TRBV20-1	-	TRBJ2-4	15	TRBD2	CSATSGRGAKNIQYF	TGCAGTGCGACAAGCGGGAGGGGGGCCAAAAACATTCAGTACTTC
TRBV2	many	TRBJ2-3	13	-	CASSLSERDTQYF	TGTGCCAGCAGTCTCAGCGAGAGAGATACGCAGTATTTT
TRBV14	few	TRBJ1-1	19	-	CASSQDLGGRAVMNTEAFF	TGTGCCAGCAGCCAAGATCTCGGAGGGAGGGCGGTGATGAACACTGAAGCTTTCTTT
TRBV27	many	TRBJ1-2	13	-	CASRPTGTYGYTF	TGTGCCAGCAGGCCAACCGGGACCTATGGCTACACCTTC
TRBV10-2	many	TRBJ2-5	14	TRBD1	CASTHSQGARTQYF	TGCGCCAGCACCCATTCTCAGGGGGCGCGGACCCAGTACTTC
TRBV11-3	-	TRBJ2-1	13	-	CASSPRVNNEQFF	TGTGCCAGCAGCCCCCGGGTTAACAATGAGCAGTTCTTC